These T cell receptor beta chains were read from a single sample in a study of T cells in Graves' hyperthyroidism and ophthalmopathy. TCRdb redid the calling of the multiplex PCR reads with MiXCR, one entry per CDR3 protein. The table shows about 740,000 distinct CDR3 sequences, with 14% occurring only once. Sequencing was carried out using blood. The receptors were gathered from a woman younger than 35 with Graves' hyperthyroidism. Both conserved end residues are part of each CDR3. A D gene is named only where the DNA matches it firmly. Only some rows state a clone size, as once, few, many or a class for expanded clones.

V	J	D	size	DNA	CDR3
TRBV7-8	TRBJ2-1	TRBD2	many	TGTGCCAGCAGCCCACCACCAGCTGGACTAGCCCTACTTGAGCAGTTCTTC	CASSPPPAGLALLEQFF
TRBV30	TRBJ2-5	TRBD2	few	TGTGCCTTCGGGACTAGCGGGAGTGGAGAGACCCAGTACTTC	CAFGTSGSGETQYF
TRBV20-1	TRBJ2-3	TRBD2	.	TGCAGTGCTGCTACTAGCGGGAGGACAGATACGCAGTATTTT	CSAATSGRTDTQYF
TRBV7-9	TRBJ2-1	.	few	TGTGCCAGCAGCCTTTCTCCTCCTGAGCAGTTCTTC	CASSLSPPEQFF
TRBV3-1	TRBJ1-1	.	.	TGTGCCAGCAGCCTCCGTTCGGCAGGGGTTAACGCTGAAGCTTTCTTT	CASSLRSAGVNAEAFF
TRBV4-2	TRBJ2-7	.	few	TGTGCCAGCAGCCAAGAATCCAGCTCCTACGAGCAGTACTTC	CASSQESSSYEQYF
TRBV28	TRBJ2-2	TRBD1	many	TGTGCCAGCGGGTCAGGGGGCGCGGACACCGGGGAGCTGTTTTTT	CASGSGGADTGELFF
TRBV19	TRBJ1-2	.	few	TGTGCCAGTAAGGTCGGTGGTGGCTACACCTTC	CASKVGGGYTF
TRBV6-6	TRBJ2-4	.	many	TGTGCCAGCAGTTATTCCCCAAGCCCTCCGGGGGGCGGCAACATTCAGTACTTC	CASSYSPSPPGGGNIQYF
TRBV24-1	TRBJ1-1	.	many	TGTGCCACCACTGCCGGACCCTTGAACACTGAAGCTTTCTTT	CATTAGPLNTEAFF
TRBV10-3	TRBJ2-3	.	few	TGTGCCATCAGTGTTCGGCCCAATTCCTTAGATACGCAGTATTTT	CAISVRPNSLDTQYF
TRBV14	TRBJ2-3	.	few	TGTGCCAGCCAACCTCTTAGGACGGATACGCAGTATTTT	CASQPLRTDTQYF
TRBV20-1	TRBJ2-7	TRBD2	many	TGCAGTGCTAGAGGAAAAGCGGGAGGCCTCTACGAGCAGTACTTC	CSARGKAGGLYEQYF
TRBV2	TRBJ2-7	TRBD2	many	TGTGCCAGCAGTAAAACAGGAGGGAGGGACTACGAGCAGTACTTC	CASSKTGGRDYEQYF
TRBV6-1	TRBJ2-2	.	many	TGTGCCAGCAGTGAAGCGCCAGGGGTGAACACCGGGGAGCTGTTTTTT	CASSEAPGVNTGELFF
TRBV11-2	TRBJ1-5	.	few	TGTGCCAGCAGCTCTAGATTTGATCAGCCCCAGCATTTT	CASSSRFDQPQHF
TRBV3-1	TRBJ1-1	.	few	TGTGCCGGCAGTCTCATGTCCCCCAGGGACTCCATGAACACTGAAGCTTTCTTT	CAGSLMSPRDSMNTEAFF
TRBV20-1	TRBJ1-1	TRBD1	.	TGCAGTGCTGCGGACAGGGTCGGGAGTGACACTGAAGCTTTCTTT	CSAADRVGSDTEAFF
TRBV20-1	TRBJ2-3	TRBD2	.	TGCAGTGCTAGGGTTAATAGCGGGTTGACAGATACGCAGTATTTT	CSARVNSGLTDTQYF
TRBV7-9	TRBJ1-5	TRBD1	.	TGTGCCAGCAGCTTAGGGGGACAGAATCAGCCCCAGCATTTT	CASSLGGQNQPQHF
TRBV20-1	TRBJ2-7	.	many	TGCAGTGCTTCCGGCCATAGCGGTTTCTCCTACGAGCAGTACTTC	CSASGHSGFSYEQYF
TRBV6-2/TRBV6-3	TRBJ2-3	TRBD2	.	TGTGCCAGCAGTCGGACTAGCGGGGAATCAGATACGCAGTATTTT	CASSRTSGESDTQYF
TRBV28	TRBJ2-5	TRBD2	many	TGTGCCAGCGCGACTAGCGGCCAAGAGACCCAGTACTTC	CASATSGQETQYF
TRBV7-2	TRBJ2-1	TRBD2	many	TGTGCCAGCAGCTTAGCCCTTTGGCTAGCGGGAGGACCAAATGAGCAGTTCTTC	CASSLALWLAGGPNEQFF
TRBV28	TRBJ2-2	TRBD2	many	TGTGCCAGTCGACTAGCGGGAGTTCACACCGGGGAGCTGTTTTTT	CASRLAGVHTGELFF
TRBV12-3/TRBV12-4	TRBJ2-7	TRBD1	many	TGTGCCAGCAGTTCTCTAAGGGGGCCCCACGAGCAGTACTTC	CASSSLRGPHEQYF
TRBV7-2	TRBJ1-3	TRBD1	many	TGTGCCAGCAGTCGGGACAGCTCTGGAAACACCATATATTTT	CASSRDSSGNTIYF
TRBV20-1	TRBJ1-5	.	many	TGCAGTGCTACCCGGGGGGGGGCGGACAATCAGCCCCAGCATTTT	CSATRGGADNQPQHF
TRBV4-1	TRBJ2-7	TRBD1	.	TGCGCCAGCAGCCCAGAGACAGGGGGATTCGACGAGCAGTACTTC	CASSPETGGFDEQYF
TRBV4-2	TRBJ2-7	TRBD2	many	TGTGCCAGCAGCCCTCCATCGGGGGGCGAGCAGTACTTC	CASSPPSGGEQYF
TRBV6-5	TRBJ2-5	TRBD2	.	TGTGCCAGCAGTTCATGGACTAGAAGAGAGACCCAGTACTTC	CASSSWTRRETQYF
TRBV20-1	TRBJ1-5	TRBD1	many	TGCAGTGCGTTGGGACAGACTAATCAGCCCCAGCATTTT	CSALGQTNQPQHF
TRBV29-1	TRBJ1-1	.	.	TGCAGCGTTGAATGGTTCACTGAAGCTTTCTTT	CSVEWFTEAFF
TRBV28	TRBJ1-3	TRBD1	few	TGTGCCAGCCGAACAGGGGGCCCGAACACCATATATTTT	CASRTGGPNTIYF
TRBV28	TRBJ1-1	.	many	TGTGCCAGCAGTTCGGGGGGACGCCGGGTCACTGAAGCTTTCTTT	CASSSGGRRVTEAFF
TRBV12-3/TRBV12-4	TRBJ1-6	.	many	TGTGCCAGCAGTTGGGGTTCCTCCTCACCCCTCCACTTT	CASSWGSSSPLHF
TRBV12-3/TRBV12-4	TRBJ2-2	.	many	TGTGCCAGCAGTGCCCGACGAGGAGCGGCAAAGAACACCGGGGAGCTGTTTTTT	CASSARRGAAKNTGELFF
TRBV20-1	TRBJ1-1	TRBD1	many	TGCAGTGCTAGCCGGGACAGGGGCACTGAAGCTTTCTTT	CSASRDRGTEAFF
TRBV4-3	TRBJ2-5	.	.	TGCGCCAGCAGCCAAGATCTTCCGGCAGGATTGGGCGGGGCGACCCAGTACTTC	CASSQDLPAGLGGATQYF
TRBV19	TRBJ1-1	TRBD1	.	TGTGCCAGTAGTAGCAGGGGGCTCGGGAACACTGAAGCTTTCTTT	CASSSRGLGNTEAFF
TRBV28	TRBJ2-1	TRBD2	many	TGTGCCAGCAGAGAGACTAGCGGGAGGGGCAATGAGCAGTTCTTC	CASRETSGRGNEQFF
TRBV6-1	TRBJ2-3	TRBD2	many	TGTGCCAGCAGTTGGGGACTAGCGGGGCGAGATACGCAGTATTTT	CASSWGLAGRDTQYF
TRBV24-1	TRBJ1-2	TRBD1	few	TGTGCCACCAGTGATTCTGACAGGGAAGATGGCTACACCTTC	CATSDSDREDGYTF
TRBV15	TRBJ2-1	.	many	TGTGCCACCAGCAGAGATAAGACCTGGCTTAAAGGCTTAGGGCAGTTCTTC	CATSRDKTWLKGLGQFF